Below, 19 T cell receptor beta chains from the same sample are listed, as sequenced in a study of long-term antiretroviral therapy in people with HIV. The authors ran the immunoSEQ assay, v3.0, at survey level. The table came from immunoSEQ multiplex PCR; TCRdb's copy has only in-frame clones and leaves some out. The repertoire holds over 35,000 clones, with 80% as singletons. The specimen comprised unsorted PBMCs, sampled 3.4 years after starting antiretroviral therapy. The receptors shown here come from a man in his thirties or forties with HIV.

The chain employs TRBV28 and TRBJ2-7; D possibly uses TRBD1 or TRBD2 (5 bases each). Germline-derived CDR1 and CDR2 are MDHEN and SYDVKM. The CDR3 contains 13 residues. V gave up 3 bases and J gave up 6 bases, with 12 bases separating them. This CDR3 reads CASSLGLAREQYF. The CDR3 bases are TGTGCCAGCAGTTTGGGGCTAGCACGCGAGCAGTACTTC. Filled out from reference TRBV28 and TRBJ2-7, the complete variable domain reads DVKVTQSSRYLVKRTGEKVFLECVQDMDHENMFWYRQDPGLGLRLIYFSYDVKMKEKGDIPEGYSVSREKKERFSLILESASTNQTSMYLCASSLGLAREQYFGPGTRLTVT.

The rearrangement joins TRBV7-2 to TRBJ2-6, with 9 bases that match TRBD1. Germline V gene data show CDR1 as SGHTA and CDR2 as FQGNSA. The CDR3 covers 16 residues. Losses at the gene ends were 8 bases for V and 3 bases for J; bases not matched to a gene: 8. CDR3: CASGDRGRFGANVLTF. CDR3 coding DNA: TGTGCCAGCGGCGACAGGGGGAGGTTTGGGGCCAACGTCCTGACTTTC.

This clone was found a few times. The chain employs TRBV6-5 and TRBJ1-1; D is undetermined. The CDR3 spans 13 residues. V lost 6 bases and J lost 2, with 10 bases in between. Germline V gives CDR1 MNHEY, CDR2 SVGAGI. CDR3 sequence reads: CASRTVLNTEAFF. For the CDR3, the DNA is TGTGCCAGCAGAACAGTGTTAAACACTGAAGCTTTCTTT.

This clone has just one count. CDR3 residues: CASSFNEQFF. In nucleotides, the CDR3 is TGTGCCAGCAGTTTCAATGAGCAGTTCTTC. This chain links TRBV6-6 with TRBJ2-1; D not resolved. Trimming removed 4 bases at V and 6 bases at J, with 1 base between. The CDR3 has 10 amino acids. CDR1 MNHNY and CDR2 SVGAGI come from the germline V gene (reference sequence).

This clone was detected only a few times. The CDR3 sequence: CASSYSVGSASYEQYF. DNA of the CDR3: TGTGCCAGCAGTTACTCGGTTGGTTCGGCCAGCTACGAGCAGTACTTC. This rearrangement joins TRBV6-5 to TRBJ2-7, with unresolved D. From germline, CDR1 is MNHEY and CDR2 SVGAGI. V shed 0 bases and J shed 3 bases, with 15 bases lying between them. The CDR3 is 16 residues long.

The chain links TRBV30 to TRBJ1-5, with D possibly TRBD1 on 5 matching bases. This CDR3 spans 15 amino acids. V shed 0 bases and J shed 1 base, with 10 bases lying between them. CDR1 and CDR2 (germline): GTSNPN, SVGIG (reference sequence). CDR3 DNA sequence: TGTGCCTGGAGTGTTGGACATCTCAGCAATCAGCCCCAGCATTTT. Amino acids: CAWSVGHLSNQPQHF. Together with reference TRBV30 and TRBJ1-5, the CDR3 gives the full variable domain: SQTIHQWPATLVQPVGSPLSLECTVEGTSNPNLYWYRQAAGRGLQLLFYSVGIGQISSEVPQNLSASRPQDRQFILSSKKLLLSDSGFYLCAWSVGHLSNQPQHFGDGTRLSIL.

The rearrangement uses TRBV11-3 and TRBJ2-1; D is unresolved. Germline CDR1 reads SGHNT; CDR2 reads YENEEA. V was shortened by 0 bases and J by 5 bases, with 8 bases between the two germline ends. This CDR3 is built from 14 residues. The CDR3 spells CASSLDNYNNEQFF. CDR3 sequence (DNA): TGTGCCAGCAGCTTAGATAACTACAACAATGAGCAGTTCTTC.

The rearrangement uses TRBV7-8 and TRBJ1-2, with TRBD1 as a possible D gene (6 bases). V was trimmed by 3 bases and J by 8 bases, leaving 19 bases between them. The germline V gene has CDR1 SGHVS and CDR2 FQNEAQ. This CDR3 comprises 15 residues. The CDR3 here is CASSFSPAPGVGYTF. CDR3 in DNA: TGTGCCAGCAGCTTTTCCCCCGCCCCAGGGGTCGGCTACACCTTC.

The V and J genes are TRBV5-4 and TRBJ2-7; TRBD1 agrees at 8 bases. There are 17 residues in the CDR3. CDR1 and CDR2 (germline): SGHNT, YYREEE (reference sequence). V was clipped by 4 bases and J by 3 bases; unmatched bases: 15. CDR3 bases: TGTGCCAGCAGCCCTGGGCCCCTGACAGGGGAGAACTACGAGCAGTACTTC. Its translation: CASSPGPLTGENYEQYF.

V gene TRBV5-1 combines with J gene TRBJ2-5; TRBD2 agrees at 8 bases. CDR3 length: 15 amino acids. CDR1 and CDR2 from the germline V gene are SGHRS and YFSETQ. After removal of 4 bases from V and 5 bases from J, the junction contained 10 bases not matched to a gene. The CDR3: CASSISGTGVETQYF. CDR3 coding DNA: TGCGCCAGCAGCATTAGCGGGACCGGCGTGGAGACCCAGTACTTC.

The chain has TRBV5-1 and TRBJ1-2; perhaps TRBD1 as D (6 bases). The ends were cut back, 1 base at V and 7 bases at J, with 17 bases in the middle. The germline CDR1 and CDR2 sequences are SGHRS and YFSETQ. The CDR3 covers 15 residues. CDR3 amino acids: CASSLSRGAPPGYTF. In DNA, the CDR3 is TGCGCCAGCAGCTTGTCCAGGGGAGCACCACCTGGCTACACCTTC.

The rearrangement joins TRBV18 to TRBJ2-7; tentatively, D is TRBD2 (6 bases). The CDR3 spans 15 residues. The V end was cut by 3 bases, the J end by 5 bases, with 17 bases between. Germline CDR1 KGHSH, CDR2 LQKENI. The DNA of the CDR3 is TGTGCCAGCTCACCCGGGGGAGAAAGTAGCCACGAGCAGTACTTC. Its protein is CASSPGGESSHEQYF.

The chain combines TRBV7-3 with TRBJ2-1; D is undetermined. Trimming pared 5 bases from V and 6 bases from J, leaving 8 bases between. The CDR3 consists of 12 residues. Per germline, CDR1 SGHTA and CDR2 FQGTGA. CDR3 in amino acids: CASSPGVNEQFF. The CDR3 DNA reads as TGTGCCAGCAGCCCTGGGGTCAATGAGCAGTTCTTC.

This clone was recorded only once. V and J are TRBV7-2 and TRBJ1-5; 8 bases align to TRBD1. The CDR3 consists of 19 residues. Germline V gives CDR1 SGHTA, CDR2 FQGNSA. With V trimmed by 1 base and J by 0 bases, 11 bases remained unmatched. CDR3 nucleotide sequence: TGTGCCAGCAGCTTAGGGTTAGGGACAGGCCCTTATAGCAATCAGCCCCAGCATTTT. Translation: CASSLGLGTGPYSNQPQHF.

The rearrangement links TRBV14 to TRBJ2-3; 8 bases fit TRBD1. The CDR3 has 14 amino acids. Germline values: CDR1 SGHDN, CDR2 FVKESK. With 8 bases clipped from V and 5 bases from J, the junction kept 9 bases outside the gene matches. CDR3 region: CASGGGRGQDTQYF. CDR3 bases: TGTGCCAGCGGGGGTGGCAGGGGGCAAGATACGCAGTATTTT.

The J gene is TRBJ1-4, the V gene TRBV30; D perhaps matches TRBD1 (5 bases). V dropped 3 bases and J dropped 7 bases, with 18 bases sitting between them. Per the germline V gene, CDR1 is GTSNPN and CDR2 is SVGIG (reference sequence). The CDR3 is made up of 15 amino acids. This chain's CDR3 is CAWREGWGSSEKLFF. DNA for the CDR3: TGTGCCTGGAGGGAGGGGTGGGGCTCGAGTGAAAAACTGTTTTTT.

The V gene is TRBV13, the J gene TRBJ2-5; TRBD2 matches at 12 bases. The germline gives CDR1 PRHDT, CDR2 FYEKMQ (reference sequence). The trim removed 2 bases at V and 2 bases at J, leaving 12 bases unmatched. The CDR3 contains 19 residues. The CDR3 bases are TGTGCCAGCAGCTTAAGGAATCGTGGACTAGCGGGAATACAAGAGACCCAGTACTTC. Translation: CASSLRNRGLAGIQETQYF.

The chain carries TRBV5-4 and TRBJ2-5; D unresolved. Trimming took off 0 bases at V and 5 bases at J, with 14 bases between the two ends. This CDR3 is built from 15 residues. The V gene's germline CDR1 is SGHNT and CDR2 YYREEE (reference sequence). The CDR3 sequence: CASSLGDRMVETQYF. The CDR3 DNA sequence: TGTGCCAGCAGCTTGGGGGATAGAATGGTTGAGACCCAGTACTTC.

The chain recombines TRBV5-5 with TRBJ1-2, with 11 bases matching TRBD1. The trim removed 4 bases at V and 2 bases at J, leaving 4 bases unmatched. Germline CDR1 is SGHKS and CDR2 is YYEKEE (reference sequence). The CDR3 length is 15 residues. The CDR3: CASSVGTGGNYGYTF. CDR3 bases: TGTGCCAGCAGCGTGGGGACAGGGGGAAACTATGGCTACACCTTC.